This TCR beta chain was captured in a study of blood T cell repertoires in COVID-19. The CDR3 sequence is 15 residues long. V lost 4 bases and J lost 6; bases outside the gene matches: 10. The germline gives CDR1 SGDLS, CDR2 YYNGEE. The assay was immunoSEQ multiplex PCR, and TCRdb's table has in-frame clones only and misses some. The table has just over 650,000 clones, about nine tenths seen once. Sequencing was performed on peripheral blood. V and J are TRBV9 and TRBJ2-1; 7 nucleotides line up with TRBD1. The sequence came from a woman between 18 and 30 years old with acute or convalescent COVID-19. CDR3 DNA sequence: TGTGCCAGCAGCATCCGGGACAGTTTCGTCAATGAGCAGTTCTTC. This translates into CASSIRDSFVNEQFF.